The 10 T cell receptor beta chains given below trace back to one sample, sequenced in a study of CD8+ T cells in alopecia areata. Treatment in this sample: oral pan-JAK inhibitor, 5-10 mg twice daily. Investigators isolated RNA and reverse transcribed it into cDNA to act as the sequencing template. Repertoires were generated with immunoSEQ multiplex PCR, while TCRdb's copy carries only in-frame clones and drops some. The table shows about 210,000 clones, with around 66% occurring only once. The sample in question was CD4+ T cells sorted from blood, obtained at week 4, from a patient treated with tofacitinib. These receptors were obtained from a human donor with alopecia areata.

The chain couples TRBV30 to TRBJ2-5; no definite D call. CDR1 and CDR2 from the germline V gene are GTSNPN and SVGIG (reference sequence). The CDR3 totals 14 residues. The germline V and J ends were trimmed by 3 bases and 5 bases, with 16 bases remaining between them. Here the CDR3 DNA reads TGTGCCTGGAGCGGACGCAGTAAAGGGGAGACCCAGTACTTC. It yields the protein CAWSGRSKGETQYF.

This clone was detected a few times. This chain uses TRBV29-1 with TRBJ1-1; weak D call: TRBD1 (5 bases). Trimming stripped 4 bases from V and 3 bases from J, with 9 bases between. Germline CDR1 SQVTM, CDR2 ANQGSEA. The CDR3 sequence is 12 residues long. The CDR3 sequence: CSVGRGYTEAFF. CDR3 DNA sequence: TGCAGCGTTGGAAGGGGCTACACTGAAGCTTTCTTT.

For this clone: This CDR3 is also generated by other DNA sequences in the sample. The chain recombines TRBV27 with TRBJ2-3, with TRBD2 matching over 7 bases. Trimming took 6 bases from V and 4 from J; bases not matched to a gene: 7. This CDR3 region has 14 residues. Germline V gene sequence: CDR1 MNHEY, CDR2 SMNVEV (reference sequence). The CDR3 DNA reads as TGTGCCAGCAGCCTGGGACTACCCCCAGATACGCAGTATTTT. Translation gives CASSLGLPPDTQYF.

This chain uses TRBV29-1 with TRBJ2-1; the D is unclear. V shed 6 bases and J shed 7 bases, with 13 bases lying between them. The CDR3 runs to 12 residues. Germline V CDR1 and CDR2: SQVTM, ANQGSEA. In DNA, the CDR3 is TGCAGCGTGGGAAGGTCTTGGAATGAGCAGTTCTTC. Protein product: CSVGRSWNEQFF.

The chain joins TRBV5-6 to TRBJ2-2, with D unclear. This CDR3 has 12 amino acids. The germline gives CDR1 SGHDT, CDR2 YYEEEE. Trimming left V 3 bases short and J 8 bases short, with 8 bases between. The CDR3 DNA reads as TGTGCCAGCAGCTCCCCTTTGGGGGAGCTGTTTTTT. This codes for CASSSPLGELFF.

Remarks on this clone: Other DNA sequences in the same sample also yield this CDR3. V usage is TRBV5-1 and J usage is TRBJ2-5, with D uncertain. Trimming removed 4 bases from V and 2 bases from J, with 3 bases in between. The CDR3 extends over 11 amino acids. CDR1 and CDR2 (germline): SGHRS, YFSETQ. The CDR3 protein is CASSLQETQYF. The CDR3 DNA sequence: TGCGCCAGCAGCCTGCAAGAGACCCAGTACTTC.

This chain links TRBV25-1 with TRBJ1-6; TRBD1 matches 10 bases. The trim removed 6 bases at V and 8 bases at J, leaving 4 bases unmatched. Germline assignment: CDR1 MGHDK and CDR2 SYGVNS. The CDR3 has 14 amino acids. The CDR3 loop reads CASRETGGYSPLHF. DNA of the CDR3: TGTGCCAGCAGGGAGACAGGGGGCTATTCACCCCTCCACTTT.

This clone was detected only once. The chain links TRBV5-4 to TRBJ2-5, with 8 nucleotides matching TRBD2. V shed 4 bases, J shed 0 bases, and the junction held 8 bases outside the gene matches. Germline values: CDR1 SGHNT, CDR2 YYREEE (reference sequence). This CDR3 comprises 16 residues. CDR3 sequence reads: CASSVGLAAYQETQYF. The CDR3 region has the DNA TGTGCCAGCAGCGTAGGACTAGCAGCGTACCAAGAGACCCAGTACTTC.

V gene TRBV30 combines with J gene TRBJ1-2, with unresolved D. Germline V gives CDR1 GTSNPN, CDR2 SVGIG (reference sequence). CDR3 size: 12 residues. Trimming took 1 base from V and 7 from J, leaving 10 bases between them. CDR3 amino acids: CAWSAPLGGYTF. In DNA form, the CDR3 reads TGTGCCTGGAGTGCCCCACTGGGTGGCTACACCTTC.

The chain has TRBV15 and TRBJ2-4, with D unresolved. Germline CDR1 LNHNV, CDR2 YYDKDF (reference sequence). The CDR3 is 14 amino acids. V was clipped by 2 bases and J by 2 bases, with 7 bases between them. In DNA form, the CDR3 reads TGTGCCACCAGCAGATCACAATCCAAAAACATTCAGTACTTC. Residues: CATSRSQSKNIQYF.